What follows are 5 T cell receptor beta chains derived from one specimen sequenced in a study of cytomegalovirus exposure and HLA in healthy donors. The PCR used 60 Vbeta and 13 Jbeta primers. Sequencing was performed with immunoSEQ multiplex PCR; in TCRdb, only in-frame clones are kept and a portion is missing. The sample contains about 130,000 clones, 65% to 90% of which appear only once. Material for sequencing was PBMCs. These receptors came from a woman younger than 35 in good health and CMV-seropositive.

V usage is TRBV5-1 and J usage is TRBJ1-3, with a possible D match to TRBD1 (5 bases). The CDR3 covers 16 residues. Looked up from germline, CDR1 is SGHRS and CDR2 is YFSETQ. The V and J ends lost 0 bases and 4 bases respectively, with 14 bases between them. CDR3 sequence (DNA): TGCGCCAGCAGCTTGGCCGGGACTCGTTTCGGAAACACCATATATTTT. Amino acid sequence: CASSLAGTRFGNTIYF.

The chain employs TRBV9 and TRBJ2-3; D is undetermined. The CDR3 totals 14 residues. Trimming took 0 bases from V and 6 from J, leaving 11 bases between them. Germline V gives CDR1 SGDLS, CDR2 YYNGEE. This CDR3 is CASSVADGVDTQYF. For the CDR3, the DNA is TGTGCCAGCAGCGTAGCAGACGGAGTGGATACGCAGTATTTT.

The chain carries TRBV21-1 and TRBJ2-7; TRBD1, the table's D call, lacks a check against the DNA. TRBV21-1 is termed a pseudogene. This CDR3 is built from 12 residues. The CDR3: CASSDRVGEQYF. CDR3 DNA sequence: TGTGCCAGCAGTGACAGGGTCGGAGAGCAGTACTTC.

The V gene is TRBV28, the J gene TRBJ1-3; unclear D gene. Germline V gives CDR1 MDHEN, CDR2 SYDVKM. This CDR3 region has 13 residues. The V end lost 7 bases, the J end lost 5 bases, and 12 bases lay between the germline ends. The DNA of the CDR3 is TGTGCCAGCATGAGACTACTCAGAAACACCATATATTTT. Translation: CASMRLLRNTIYF.

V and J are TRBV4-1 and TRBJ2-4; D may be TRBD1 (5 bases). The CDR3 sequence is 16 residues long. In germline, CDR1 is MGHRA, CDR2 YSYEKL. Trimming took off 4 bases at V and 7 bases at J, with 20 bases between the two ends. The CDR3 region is CASSPKSGNYRNIQYF. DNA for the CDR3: TGCGCCAGCAGCCCAAAGTCAGGGAACTACCGGAACATTCAGTACTTC.